A single T cell receptor (beta chain) is shown here with its context. As originally analysed: Amplification from reference gene primers served as the basis for estimated nucleated cell counts. Clones were read by immunoSEQ multiplex PCR, and TCRdb kept only the in-frame ones, dropping some. V and J calls plus clone size are reproduced from that table; the DNA served to infer D and trimming. The data contain more than 70,000 clones, about 85% of them singletons. The data were taken from a study of blood T cell repertoires in COVID-19. Study in general: Spain, Italy and the United States supplied samples that represented acute and convalescent COVID-19. PBMCs, B-cell-depleted T cells, or T cells were the source of the cDNA or gDNA that made up the material.

CDR1 is MNHEY, CDR2 SMNVEV, per germline (reference sequence). The CDR3 spans 17 residues. Trimming removed 0 bases from V and 4 bases from J, with 16 bases in between. The receptor's source is a woman aged 45-65 years with active or convalescent COVID-19. Input material: peripheral blood. This chain uses TRBV27 with TRBJ1-5; maybe TRBD1 (5 bases). The CDR3 nucleotides read TGTGCCAGCAGTTTATCGGGGGGAGGTGTGATAAATCAGCCCCAGCATTTT. Translation: CASSLSGGGVINQPQHF.